The T cell receptor (beta chain) under discussion was sequenced for a study of cytomegalovirus exposure and HLA in healthy donors. Whole-study findings and limits: TCR beta sequences numbering under 20,000 were associated with HLA alleles at 0.05 false discovery rate in a later analysis. Later analysis indicated greater clonal expansion among HLA-associated TCR beta chains than among equally common other chains.

This CDR3 region has 18 residues. V trimming: 4 bases; J trimming: 4 bases; junction bases outside the gene matches: 17. 13 Jbeta primers and 60 Vbeta primers were used for the PCR. Sequencing used immunoSEQ multiplex PCR; TCRdb keeps in-frame clones, though not all of them. The table records about 120,000 clones, 74% of them present only once. As regards this clone: Its antigen is as yet unknown.

This chain joins TRBV23-1 and TRBJ1-1; 8 nucleotides agree with TRBD1. TRBV23-1 is assigned to the ORF class and has an uncertain function. The material sequenced was PBMCs. The sequence was obtained from a human donor in good health. Here the CDR3 DNA reads TGCGCCAGCAGTCCACTTTATCGGACAGGGAAGGGGGTCACTGAAGCTTTCTTT. Protein product: CASSPLYRTGKGVTEAFF.